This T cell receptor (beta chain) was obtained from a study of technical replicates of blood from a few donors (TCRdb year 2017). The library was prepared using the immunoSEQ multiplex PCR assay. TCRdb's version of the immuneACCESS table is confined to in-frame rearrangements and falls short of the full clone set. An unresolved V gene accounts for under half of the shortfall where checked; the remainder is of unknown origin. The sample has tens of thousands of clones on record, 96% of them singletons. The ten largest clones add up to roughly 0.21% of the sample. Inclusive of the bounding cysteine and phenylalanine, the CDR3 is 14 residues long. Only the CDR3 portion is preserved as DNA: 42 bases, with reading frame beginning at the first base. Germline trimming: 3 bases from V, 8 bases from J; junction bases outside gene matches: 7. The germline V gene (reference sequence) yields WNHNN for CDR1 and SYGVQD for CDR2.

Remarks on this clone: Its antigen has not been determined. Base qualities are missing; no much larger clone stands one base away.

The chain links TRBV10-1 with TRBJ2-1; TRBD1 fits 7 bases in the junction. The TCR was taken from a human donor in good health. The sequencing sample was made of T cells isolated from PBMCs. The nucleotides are TGCGCCAGCAGTGACCACCTCCAGGGGGATGAGCAGTTCTTC. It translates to CASSDHLQGDEQFF.